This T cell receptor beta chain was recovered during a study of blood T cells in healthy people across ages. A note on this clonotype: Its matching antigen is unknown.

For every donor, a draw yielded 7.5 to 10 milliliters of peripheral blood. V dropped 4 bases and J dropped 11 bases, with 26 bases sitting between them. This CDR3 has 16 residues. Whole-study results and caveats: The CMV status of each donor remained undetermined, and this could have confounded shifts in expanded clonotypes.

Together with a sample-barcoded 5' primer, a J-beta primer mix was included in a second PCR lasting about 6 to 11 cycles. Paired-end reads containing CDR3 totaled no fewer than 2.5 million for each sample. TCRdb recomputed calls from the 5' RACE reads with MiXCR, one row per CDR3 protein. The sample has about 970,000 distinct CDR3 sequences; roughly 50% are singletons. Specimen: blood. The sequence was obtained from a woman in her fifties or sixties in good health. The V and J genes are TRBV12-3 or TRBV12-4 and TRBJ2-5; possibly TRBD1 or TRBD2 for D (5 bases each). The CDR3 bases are TGTGCCAGCAGTTGGATGGGGCCGGACTTCCCCGATGAGCAGTACTTC. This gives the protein CASSWMGPDFPDEQYF.